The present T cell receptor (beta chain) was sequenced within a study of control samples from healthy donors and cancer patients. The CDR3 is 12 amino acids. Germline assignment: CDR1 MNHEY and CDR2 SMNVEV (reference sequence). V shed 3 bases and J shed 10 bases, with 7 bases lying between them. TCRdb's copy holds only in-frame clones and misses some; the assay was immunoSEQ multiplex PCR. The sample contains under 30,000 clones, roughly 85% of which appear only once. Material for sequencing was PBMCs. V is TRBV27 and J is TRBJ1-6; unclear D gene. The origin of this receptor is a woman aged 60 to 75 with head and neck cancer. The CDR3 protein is CASSFLHSPLHF. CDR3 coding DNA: TGTGCCAGCAGTTTTCTTCACTCACCCCTCCACTTT.